This T cell receptor (beta chain) was observed in a study of blood T cell repertoires in COVID-19. Study details: Some COVID-19 samples were acute and others convalescent; all came from the United States, Italy and Spain.

Study processing details: How many nucleated cells were present was estimated from reference gene primer amplification. Some clones are missing from TCRdb's copy, which holds only in-frame ones; the method was immunoSEQ multiplex PCR. That table supplies the V and J calls and clone size; D and trimming were determined from the DNA. The table records approximately 120,000 clones, around 89% of them present only once. This CDR3 region has 16 residues. This clonotype originated in a human donor in a cohort sampled during active COVID-19. This sequence joins TRBV12-1 and TRBJ2-2; the D call TRBD1 from the table was never checked on the DNA. TRBV12-1 is described as a pseudogene. Sequenced: peripheral blood. The CDR3 protein is CASSCLAGTYTGELFF. The CDR3, as DNA: TGTGCCAGCAGCTGCTTAGCCGGGACATACACCGGGGAGCTGTTTTTT.